The TCR beta chain under discussion was sequenced for a study of blood T cell repertoires in COVID-19 (dated by TCRdb to 2020 to 2021). Regarding the research as a whole: Samples from collaborators originated in the United States, Italy and Spain and spanned both the acute and convalescent phases of COVID-19. The material from the prospective study consisted of cDNA or gDNA derived from T cells, B-cell-depleted T cells, or PBMCs. Deeply sampled blood TCRbeta repertoires from subjects exposed to, actively infected with, or recovered from COVID-19 were included in the dataset. The repertoires were made available in a free public database intended to serve as a resource for research on the immune response to SARS-CoV-2. The samples were drawn from the first 160 participants of the ongoing ImmuneRACE study and from over a thousand subjects provided by 6 global collaborators. Nearly every sample came with metadata listing a de-identified subject ID, COVID-19 status, age in years and sex. Where available, HLA class I and class II types were obtained from metadata supplied by the sample provider rather than from assay-based typing.

From V the trimming removes 2 bases and from J it removes 5 bases, while the gene matches leave 1 base of the junction unaccounted for. The CDR1 and CDR2 encoded by the germline V gene (reference sequence) are MNHEY and SMNVEV. From the cysteine up to the phenylalanine, the CDR3 has a length of 14 residues. Solely the CDR3 DNA is kept, with 42 bases framed from the first base. As for this clone: It lacks a known antigen. No base-level quality is on record; no much larger clone is a single base apart. This sample includes further DNA sequences coding for the same CDR3.

One collaborating source in Seattle enrolled patients while the patients were actively infected and followed the patients over time throughout the course of disease. Collaborating institutions collected whole blood in K2EDTA tubes following their own protocols. For TCRbeta analysis, collaborators shipped samples as frozen whole blood, isolated PBMCs, or DNA extracted from either of those sample types. The immunoSEQ Assay, a bias-controlled multiplex PCR, was used to amplify TCRbeta CDR3 regions from genomic DNA. The original pipeline was this. The number of nucleated cells in each sample was estimated from the amplification of reference gene primers within the assay. Sequence reads were collapsed and filtered to measure the absolute abundance of every unique TCRbeta CDR3 rearrangement. For each sample, productive Simpson clonality was calculated as the square root of Simpson's diversity index across productive rearrangements. Not all clones reach the TCRdb copy of this immuneACCESS table, which keeps in-frame sequences only. Checked studies attribute under half of the gap to unresolved V genes and leave the rest unexplained. The DNA gave D and trimming, while V, J and clone size come from that table. Recorded for this sample are fewer than 350,000 clones; 90% of them occurred a single time. The ten biggest clones cover around 6.8% of the sample.

What the study reported, not specific to this receptor: Clinical and demographic metadata were provided uncurated, with the amount varying by source and participant.

The receptor was isolated from a woman aged 25 to 39 with COVID-19, enrolled during active disease. What was sequenced was peripheral blood. The V gene is TRBV27 and the J gene is TRBJ1-1; TRBD1 aligns with 11 central bases. The CDR3 protein: CASSLGTGGTEAFF. The DNA reads as follows: TGTGCCAGCAGTTTAGGGACAGGGGGGACTGAAGCTTTCTTT.